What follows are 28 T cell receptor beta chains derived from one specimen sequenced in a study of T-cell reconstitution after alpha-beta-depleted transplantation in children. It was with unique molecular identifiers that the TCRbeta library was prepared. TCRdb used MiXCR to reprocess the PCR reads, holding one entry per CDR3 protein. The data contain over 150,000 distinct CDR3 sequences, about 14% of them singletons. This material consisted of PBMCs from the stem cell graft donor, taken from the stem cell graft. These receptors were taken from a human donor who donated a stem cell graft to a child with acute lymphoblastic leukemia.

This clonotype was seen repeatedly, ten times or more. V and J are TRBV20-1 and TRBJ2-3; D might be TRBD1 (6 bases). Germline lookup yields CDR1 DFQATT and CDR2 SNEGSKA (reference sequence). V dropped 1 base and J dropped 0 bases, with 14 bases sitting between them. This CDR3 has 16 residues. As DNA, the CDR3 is TGCAGTGCTAGAGCTCGAGGGGGAACTAGCACAGATACGCAGTATTTT. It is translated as CSARARGGTSTDTQYF.

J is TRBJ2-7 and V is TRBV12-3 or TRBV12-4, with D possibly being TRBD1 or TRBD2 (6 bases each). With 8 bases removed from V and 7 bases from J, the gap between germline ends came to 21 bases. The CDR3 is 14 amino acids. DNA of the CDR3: TGTGCCAGCGGGGGGCAGGGGCTATTTAGAGAGCAGTACTTC. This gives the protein CASGGQGLFREQYF.

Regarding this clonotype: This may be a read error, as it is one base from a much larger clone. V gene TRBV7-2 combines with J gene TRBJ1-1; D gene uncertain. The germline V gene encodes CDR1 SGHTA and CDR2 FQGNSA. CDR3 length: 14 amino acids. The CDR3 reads CASSLAIQNTKAFF. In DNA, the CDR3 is TGTGCCAGCAGCTTAGCGATACAGAACACTAAAGCTTTCTTT.

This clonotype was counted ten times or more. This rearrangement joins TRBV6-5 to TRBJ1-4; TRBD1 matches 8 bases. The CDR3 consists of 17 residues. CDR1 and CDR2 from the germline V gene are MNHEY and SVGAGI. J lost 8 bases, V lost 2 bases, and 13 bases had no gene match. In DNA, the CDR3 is TGTGCCAGCAGTTACGAGGGCAGGGGGCTGCTAAGAGAAAAACTGTTTTTT. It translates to CASSYEGRGLLREKLFF.

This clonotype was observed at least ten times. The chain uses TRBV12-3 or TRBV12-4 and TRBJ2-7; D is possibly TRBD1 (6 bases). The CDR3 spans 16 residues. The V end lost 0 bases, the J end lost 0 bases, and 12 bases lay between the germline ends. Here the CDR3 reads CASSLAQGPTSYEQYF. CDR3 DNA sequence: TGTGCCAGCAGTTTAGCCCAGGGGCCTACCTCCTACGAGCAGTACTTC.

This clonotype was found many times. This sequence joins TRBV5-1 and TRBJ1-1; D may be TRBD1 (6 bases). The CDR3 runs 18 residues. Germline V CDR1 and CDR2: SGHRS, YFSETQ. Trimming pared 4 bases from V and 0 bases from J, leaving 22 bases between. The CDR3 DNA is TGCGCCAGCAGCATCCGACAGGAAGCTGGGGGGGTGAACACTGAAGCTTTCTTT. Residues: CASSIRQEAGGVNTEAFF.

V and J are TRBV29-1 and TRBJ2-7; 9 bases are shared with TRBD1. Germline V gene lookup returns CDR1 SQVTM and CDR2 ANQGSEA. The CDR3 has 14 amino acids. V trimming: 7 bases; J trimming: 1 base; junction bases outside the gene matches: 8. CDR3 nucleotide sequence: TGCAGCGCCTATCCGGGACAGGGTTCCTACGAGCAGTACTTC. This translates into CSAYPGQGSYEQYF.

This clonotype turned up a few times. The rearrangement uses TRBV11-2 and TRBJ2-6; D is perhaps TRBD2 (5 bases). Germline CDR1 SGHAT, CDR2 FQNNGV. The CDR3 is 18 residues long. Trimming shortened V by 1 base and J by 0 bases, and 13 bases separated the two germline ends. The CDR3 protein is CASSLVSGLISGANVLTF. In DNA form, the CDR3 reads TGTGCCAGCAGCTTAGTCTCTGGACTTATCTCTGGGGCCAACGTCCTGACTTTC. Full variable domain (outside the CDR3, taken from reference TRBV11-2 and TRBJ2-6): EAGVAQSPRYKIIEKRQSVAFWCNPISGHATLYWYQQILGQGPKLLIQFQNNGVVDDSQLPKDRFSAERLKGVDSTLKIQPAKLEDSAVYLCASSLVSGLISGANVLTFGAGSRLTVL.

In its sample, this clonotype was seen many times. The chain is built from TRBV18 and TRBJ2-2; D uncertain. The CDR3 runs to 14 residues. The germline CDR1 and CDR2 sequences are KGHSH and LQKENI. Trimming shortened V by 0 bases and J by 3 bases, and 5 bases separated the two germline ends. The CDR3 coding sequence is TGTGCCAGCTCACCACCCGTGGACACCGGGGAGCTGTTTTTT. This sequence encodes CASSPPVDTGELFF. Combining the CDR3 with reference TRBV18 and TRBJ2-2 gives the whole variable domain NAGVMQNPRHLVRRRGQEARLRCSPMKGHSHVYWYRQLPEEGLKFMVYLQKENIIDESGMPKERFSAEFPKEGPSILRIQQVVRGDSAAYFCASSPPVDTGELFFGEGSRLTVL.

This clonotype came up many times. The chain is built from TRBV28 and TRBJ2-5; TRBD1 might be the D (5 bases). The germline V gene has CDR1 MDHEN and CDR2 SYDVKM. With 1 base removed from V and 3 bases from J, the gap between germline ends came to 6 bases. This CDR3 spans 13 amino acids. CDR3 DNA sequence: TGTGCCAGCAGTTTATTAGGGGAAGAGACCCAGTACTTC. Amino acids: CASSLLGEETQYF.

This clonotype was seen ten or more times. This chain's CDR3 is CASSLRGTMIYEQYF. The CDR3 DNA follows: TGTGCCAGCAGCTTGAGAGGGACAATGATCTACGAGCAGTACTTC. The chain couples TRBV5-5 to TRBJ2-7, with D perhaps TRBD1 (6 bases). The CDR3 is 15 residues long. Trimming pared 1 base from V and 3 bases from J, leaving 14 bases between. CDR1 SGHKS and CDR2 YYEKEE come from the germline V gene (reference sequence).

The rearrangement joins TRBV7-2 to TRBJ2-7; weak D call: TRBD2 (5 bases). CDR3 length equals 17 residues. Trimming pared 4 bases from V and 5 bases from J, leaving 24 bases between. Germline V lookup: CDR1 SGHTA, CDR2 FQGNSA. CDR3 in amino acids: CASSSPDKGLSGHEQYF. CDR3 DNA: TGTGCCAGCAGCTCCCCGGATAAGGGCCTAAGCGGCCACGAGCAGTACTTC.

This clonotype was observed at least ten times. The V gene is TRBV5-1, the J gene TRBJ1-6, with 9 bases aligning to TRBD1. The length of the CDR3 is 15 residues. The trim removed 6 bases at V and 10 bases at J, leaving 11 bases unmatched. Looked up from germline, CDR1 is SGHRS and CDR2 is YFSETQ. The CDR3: CASTTRDRVGSPLHF. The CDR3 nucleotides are TGCGCCAGCACCACCCGGGACAGGGTCGGATCACCCCTCCACTTT.

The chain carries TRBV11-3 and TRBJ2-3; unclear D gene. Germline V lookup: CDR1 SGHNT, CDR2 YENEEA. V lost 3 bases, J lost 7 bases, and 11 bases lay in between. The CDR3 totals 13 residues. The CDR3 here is CASSLGPTHTQYF. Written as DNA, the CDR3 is TGTGCCAGCAGCTTGGGCCCAACCCATACGCAGTATTTT.

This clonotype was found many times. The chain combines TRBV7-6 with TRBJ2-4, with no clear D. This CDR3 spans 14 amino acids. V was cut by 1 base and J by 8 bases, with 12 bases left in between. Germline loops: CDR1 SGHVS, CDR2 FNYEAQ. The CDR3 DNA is TGTGCCAGCAGCTTAGGCCCCCAAAGGCACATTCAGTACTTC. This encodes CASSLGPQRHIQYF.

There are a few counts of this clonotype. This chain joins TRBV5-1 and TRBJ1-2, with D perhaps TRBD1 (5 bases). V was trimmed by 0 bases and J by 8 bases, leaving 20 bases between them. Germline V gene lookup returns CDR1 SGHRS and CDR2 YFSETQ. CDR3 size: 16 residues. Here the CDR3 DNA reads TGCGCCAGCAGCTTGGTGATTTCGGGGGGTGTAGAAGGCTACACCTTC. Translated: CASSLVISGGVEGYTF.

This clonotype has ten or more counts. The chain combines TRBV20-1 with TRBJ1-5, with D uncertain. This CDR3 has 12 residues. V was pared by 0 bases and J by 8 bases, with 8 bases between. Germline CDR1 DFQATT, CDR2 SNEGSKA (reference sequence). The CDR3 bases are TGCAGTGCTAGAGAAAACAGAGAGCCCCAGCATTTT. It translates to CSARENREPQHF.

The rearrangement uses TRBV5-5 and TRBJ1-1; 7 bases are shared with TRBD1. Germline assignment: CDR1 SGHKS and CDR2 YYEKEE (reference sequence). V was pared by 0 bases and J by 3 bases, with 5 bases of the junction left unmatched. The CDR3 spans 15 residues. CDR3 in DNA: TGTGCCAGCAGCTTGGTTCCAGGGGGTCACACTGAAGCTTTCTTT. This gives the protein CASSLVPGGHTEAFF.

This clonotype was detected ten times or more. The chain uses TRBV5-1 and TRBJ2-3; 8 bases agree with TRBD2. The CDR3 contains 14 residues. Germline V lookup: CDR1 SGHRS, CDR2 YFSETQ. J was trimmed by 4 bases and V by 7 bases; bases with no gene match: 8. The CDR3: CASAEAGVADTQYF. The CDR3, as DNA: TGCGCCAGCGCCGAAGCGGGAGTGGCAGATACGCAGTATTTT.

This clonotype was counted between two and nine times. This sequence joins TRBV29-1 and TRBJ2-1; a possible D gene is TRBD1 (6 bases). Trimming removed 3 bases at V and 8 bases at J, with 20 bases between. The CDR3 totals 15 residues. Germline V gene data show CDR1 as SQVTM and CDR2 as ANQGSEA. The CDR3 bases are TGCAGCGTTGATTTTCTCTACAGACCAGGGGATGAGCAGTTCTTC. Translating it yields CSVDFLYRPGDEQFF.

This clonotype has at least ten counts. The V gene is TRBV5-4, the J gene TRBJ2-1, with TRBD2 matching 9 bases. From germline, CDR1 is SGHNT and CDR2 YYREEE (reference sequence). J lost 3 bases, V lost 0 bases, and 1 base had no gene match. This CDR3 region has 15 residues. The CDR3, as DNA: TGTGCCAGCAGCTTGGGACTAGCGGACTACAATGAGCAGTTCTTC. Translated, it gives CASSLGLADYNEQFF.

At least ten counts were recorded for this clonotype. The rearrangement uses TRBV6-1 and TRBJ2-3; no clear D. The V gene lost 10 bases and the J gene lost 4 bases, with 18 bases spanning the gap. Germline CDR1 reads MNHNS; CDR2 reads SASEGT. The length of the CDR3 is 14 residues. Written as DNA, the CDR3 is TGTGCCATCGAACGACCTCTGGTGGCAGATACGCAGTATTTT. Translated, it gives CAIERPLVADTQYF.

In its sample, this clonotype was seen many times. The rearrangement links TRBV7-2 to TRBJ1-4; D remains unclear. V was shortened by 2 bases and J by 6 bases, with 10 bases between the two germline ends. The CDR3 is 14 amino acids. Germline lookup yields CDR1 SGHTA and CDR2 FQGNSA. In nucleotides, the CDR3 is TGTGCCAGCAGCTTAACGTCAGCGGATGAAAAACTGTTTTTT. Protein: CASSLTSADEKLFF.

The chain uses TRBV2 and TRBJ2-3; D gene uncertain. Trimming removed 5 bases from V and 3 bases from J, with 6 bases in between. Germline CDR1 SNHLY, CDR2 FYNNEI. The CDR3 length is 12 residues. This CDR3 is CASSRQTDTQYF. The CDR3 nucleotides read TGTGCCAGCAGTCGCCAGACAGATACGCAGTATTTT.

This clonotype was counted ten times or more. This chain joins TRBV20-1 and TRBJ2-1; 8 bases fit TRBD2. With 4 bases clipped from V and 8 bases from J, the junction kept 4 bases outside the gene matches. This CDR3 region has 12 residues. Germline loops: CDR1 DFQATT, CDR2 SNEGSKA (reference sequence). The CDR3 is CSANGRAYEQFF. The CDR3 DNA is TGCAGTGCTAACGGGAGGGCCTATGAGCAGTTCTTC.

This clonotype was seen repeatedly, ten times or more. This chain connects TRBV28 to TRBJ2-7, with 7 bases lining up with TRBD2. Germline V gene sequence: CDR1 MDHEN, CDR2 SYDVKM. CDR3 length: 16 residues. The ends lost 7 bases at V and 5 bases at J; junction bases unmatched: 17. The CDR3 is CASTLGGIGFGDEQYF. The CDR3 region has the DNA TGTGCCAGCACCCTCGGGGGGATAGGATTCGGCGACGAGCAGTACTTC.

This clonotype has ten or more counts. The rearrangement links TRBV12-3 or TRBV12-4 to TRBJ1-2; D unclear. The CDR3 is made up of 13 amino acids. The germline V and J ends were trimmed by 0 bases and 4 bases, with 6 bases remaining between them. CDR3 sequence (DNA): TGTGCCAGCAGTTTAGCGGGGAGCTATGGCTACACCTTC. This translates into CASSLAGSYGYTF.

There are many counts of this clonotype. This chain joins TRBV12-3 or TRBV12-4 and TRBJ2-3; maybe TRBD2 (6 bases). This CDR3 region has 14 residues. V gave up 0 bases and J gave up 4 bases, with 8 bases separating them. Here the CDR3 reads CASSLAGGADTQYF. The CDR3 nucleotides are TGTGCCAGCAGTTTAGCGGGAGGCGCAGATACGCAGTATTTT.